The present TCR beta chain was sequenced within a study of spatial heterogeneity in lung cancer. Study overall: Consistent detection of more beta-chain than alpha-chain sequences was observed. Study results and caveats: Ubiquitous expanded TCR counts tracked ubiquitous nonsynonymous mutations, and regional counts tracked regional ones. Mutation counts in tumors were tracked by counts of expanded intratumoral alpha and beta TCRs.

In regard to this clonotype: The antigen is unknown.

Single TCR cDNA molecules each had their own unique molecular identifier. TCRdb recomputed calls from the 5' RACE reads with MiXCR, one row per CDR3 protein. The data contain 18,000 or so distinct CDR3 sequences, 7% to 7.5% of them singletons. Time point described: sample taken at primary tumor resection. Tumor, nontumor lung or frozen PBMC supplied whole RNA that was sequenced unsorted. The germline CDR1 and CDR2 sequences are MGHDK and SYGVNS. The CDR3 has 15 amino acids. Trimming pared 8 bases from V and 2 bases from J, leaving 17 bases between. The receptor was derived from a female donor with early-stage non-small cell lung cancer. V is TRBV25-1 and J is TRBJ2-3, with D perhaps being TRBD1 or TRBD2 (5 bases each). The material was lung tumor tissue, obtained at surgery. The DNA for the CDR3 is TGTGCCAGCGGGATAGGGGCGGGCGACACAGATACGCAGTATTTT. Protein: CASGIGAGDTDTQYF.